Listed here is a single T cell receptor beta chain. Its antigen is currently unknown. Germline CDR1 is SGHVS and CDR2 is FQNEAQ. V lost 5 bases, J lost 4 bases, and 11 bases stayed unmatched. There are 16 residues in the CDR3. This record comes from a study of post-analysis software for immune sequencing data. TCR beta cDNA libraries had unique molecular identifiers. Each sample of 1 to 10 million input T cells yielded about 500,000 cDNA molecules, so each molecule approximated one T cell. TCRdb processed the PCR reads anew with MiXCR; each CDR3 protein has one entry. There are about 770,000 distinct CDR3 sequences in the sample; about 43% occur only once, and roughly 4.9% lies in the top ten. Findings and caveats of the study: Versus controls, multiple sclerosis patients showed significantly lower diversity (normalized Chao1). Higher frequency in patients than in controls was seen for about five TRBV segments, with TRBV5-6, TRBV5-1 and TRBV20-1 among them.

The rearrangement uses TRBV7-8 and TRBJ2-5, with TRBD1 matching 9 bases. What was sequenced was blood. The sequence was obtained from a girl under 18 with multiple sclerosis. The CDR3 spells CASSRSTGGSGETQYF. The DNA of the CDR3 is TGTGCCAGCAGCCGCAGTACAGGGGGCTCGGGAGAGACCCAGTACTTC.